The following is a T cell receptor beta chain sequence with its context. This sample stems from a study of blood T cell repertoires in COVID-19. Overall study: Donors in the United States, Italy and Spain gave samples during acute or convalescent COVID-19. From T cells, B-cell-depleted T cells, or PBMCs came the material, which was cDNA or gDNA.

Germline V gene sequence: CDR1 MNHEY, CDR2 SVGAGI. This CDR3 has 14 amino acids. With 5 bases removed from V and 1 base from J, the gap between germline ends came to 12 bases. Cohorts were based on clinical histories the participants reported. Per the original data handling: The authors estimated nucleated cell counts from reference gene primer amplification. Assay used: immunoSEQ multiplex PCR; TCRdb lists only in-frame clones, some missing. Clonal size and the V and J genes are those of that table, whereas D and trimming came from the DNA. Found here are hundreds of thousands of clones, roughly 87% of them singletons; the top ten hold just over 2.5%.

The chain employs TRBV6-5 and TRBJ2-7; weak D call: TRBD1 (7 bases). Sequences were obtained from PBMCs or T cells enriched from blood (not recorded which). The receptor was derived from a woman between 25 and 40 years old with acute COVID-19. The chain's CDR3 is CASSRAGQSYEQYF. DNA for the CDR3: TGTGCCAGCAGTCGGGCGGGACAGTCCTACGAGCAGTACTTC.